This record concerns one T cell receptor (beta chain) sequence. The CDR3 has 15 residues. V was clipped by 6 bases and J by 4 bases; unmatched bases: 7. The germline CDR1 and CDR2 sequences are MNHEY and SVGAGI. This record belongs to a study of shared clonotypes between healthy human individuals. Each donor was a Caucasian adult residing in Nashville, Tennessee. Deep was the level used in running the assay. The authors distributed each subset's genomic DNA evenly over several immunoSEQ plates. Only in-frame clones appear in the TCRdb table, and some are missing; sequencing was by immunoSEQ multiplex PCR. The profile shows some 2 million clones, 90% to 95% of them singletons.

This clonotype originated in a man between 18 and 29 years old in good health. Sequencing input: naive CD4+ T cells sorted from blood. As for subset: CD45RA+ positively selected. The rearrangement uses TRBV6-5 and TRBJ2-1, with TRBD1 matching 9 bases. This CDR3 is CASSPGTGFYNEQFF. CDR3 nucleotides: TGTGCCAGCAGCCCCGGGACAGGGTTTTACAATGAGCAGTTCTTC.